The rows below give T cell receptor beta chains drawn from one sample of a study of T cells in Graves' hyperthyroidism and ophthalmopathy. TCRdb ran MiXCR on the multiplex PCR reads and lists one entry per CDR3 protein. Among roughly 570,000 distinct CDR3 sequences, more than 45% were seen once, and the ten largest hold about 20%. Sequenced: peripheral blood or thyroid tissue (not recorded which). These receptor sequences come from an adult woman with Graves' disease, either hyperthyroidism or ophthalmopathy (not recorded which). Both conserved end residues are part of each CDR3. The order of the fields is CDR3 protein, CDR3 DNA, J gene, D gene, V gene, clone size. D genes are given only for firm matches. A clone size is listed for some rows: how often the clone was seen (once, few, many), or a class if it is expanded.

CASSLGWGDTQYF | TGTGCCAGCAGCTTAGGGTGGGGAGATACGCAGTATTTT | TRBJ2-3 | NA | TRBV11-3 | NA
CSARETDYEQYF | TGCAGTGCTAGAGAAACTGACTACGAGCAGTACTTC | TRBJ2-7 | NA | TRBV20-1 | NA
CSARAPQPQHF | TGCAGTGCTAGGGCCCCCCAGCCCCAGCATTTT | TRBJ1-5 | NA | TRBV20-1 | NA
CATCITNTGELFF | TGTGCCACCTGTATCACGAACACCGGGGAGCTGTTTTTT | TRBJ2-2 | NA | TRBV28 | NA
CSALAFQETQYF | TGCAGTGCCTTAGCGTTTCAAGAGACCCAGTACTTC | TRBJ2-5 | NA | TRBV20-1 | many
CASSPQGHNEKLFF | TGTGCCAGCAGCCCACAGGGGCATAATGAAAAACTGTTTTTT | TRBJ1-4 | TRBD1 | TRBV7-9 | many
CASSLTGPTNEKLFF | TGTGCCAGCAGCTTAACGGGGCCAACTAATGAAAAACTGTTTTTT | TRBJ1-4 | NA | TRBV11-2 | many
CSVSASQETQHF | TGCAGTGTCTCGGCCTCGCAAGAGACCCAGCATTTT | TRBJ1-5 | NA | TRBV20-1 | NA
CASSTGQGIVYEQYF | TGTGCCAGCAGCACTGGACAGGGAATCGTCTACGAGCAGTACTTC | TRBJ2-7 | TRBD1 | TRBV7-9 | NA
CAITLDGMMETQYF | TGTGCCATCACCTTGGACGGGATGATGGAGACCCAGTACTTC | TRBJ2-5 | NA | TRBV10-3 | NA
CSYSEGYSNQPQHF | TGCAGTTACTCAGAAGGGTACAGCAATCAGCCCCAGCATTTT | TRBJ1-5 | NA | TRBV20-1 | NA
CAIANRGGYGYTF | TGTGCCATTGCCAACAGGGGGGGCTATGGCTACACCTTC | TRBJ1-2 | TRBD1 | TRBV6-6 | NA
CASSVVSGPNTGTGIYEQYF | TGTGCCAGCAGCGTAGTGAGCGGGCCGAACACCGGGACAGGGATTTACGAGCAGTACTTC | TRBJ2-7 | TRBD1 | TRBV9 | NA
CATSDSPTGELFF | TGTGCCACCAGTGATTCCCCGACCGGGGAGCTGTTTTTT | TRBJ2-2 | NA | TRBV24-1 | many
CASSRIAGVEQYF | TGCGCCAGCAGCCGAATAGCGGGAGTCGAGCAGTACTTC | TRBJ2-7 | TRBD2 | TRBV4-1 | many
CVSRRNTEAFF | TGCGTAAGTCGGAGGAACACTGAAGCTTTCTTT | TRBJ1-1 | NA | TRBV10-2 | many
CASSQGQAYSNQPQHF | TGCGCCAGCAGCCAAGGCCAGGCCTATAGCAATCAGCCCCAGCATTTT | TRBJ1-5 | NA | TRBV4-1 | many
CASSRNLKPSGAPSNQPQHF | TGTGCCAGCAGCCGGAACCTTAAACCTTCGGGGGCGCCCAGCAATCAGCCCCAGCATTTT | TRBJ1-5 | NA | TRBV7-8 | many
CASSLYRYDQPQHF | TGTGCCAGCAGTTTATACAGGTACGATCAGCCCCAGCATTTT | TRBJ1-5 | NA | TRBV28 | NA
CASSLGQSHAEAFF | TGTGCCAGCAGCTTGGGACAGAGTCACGCTGAAGCTTTCTTT | TRBJ1-1 | NA | TRBV5-6 | NA
CASSPPVNSPLHF | TGTGCCAGCTCACCTCCGGTGAATTCACCCCTCCACTTT | TRBJ1-6 | NA | TRBV18 | few
CASSLPSSGTGNTIYF | TGTGCCAGCAGTTTACCCTCAAGTGGGACTGGAAACACCATATATTTT | TRBJ1-3 | NA | TRBV28 | few
CASSLRRTLDSPLHF | TGTGCCAGCAGCCTACGACGTACCTTGGACTCACCCCTCCACTTT | TRBJ1-6 | NA | TRBV7-2 | few
CAISVLGDTEAFF | TGTGCCATCAGTGTCTTGGGAGACACTGAAGCTTTCTTT | TRBJ1-1 | NA | TRBV10-3 | few
CASSRTDAEQYF | TGTGCCAGCAGCCGGACAGATGCCGAGCAGTACTTC | TRBJ2-7 | NA | TRBV11-1 | many
CASSPGLAANTGELFF | TGCGCCAGCAGCCCCGGACTAGCGGCGAACACCGGGGAGCTGTTTTTT | TRBJ2-2 | TRBD2 | TRBV5-1 | many
CASSRPGTGGEQYF | TGCGCCAGCAGCCGACCCGGGACAGGTGGGGAGCAGTACTTC | TRBJ2-7 | TRBD1 | TRBV4-1 | many
CASSHREATEAFF | TGTGCCAGCAGTCACAGGGAGGCCACTGAAGCTTTCTTT | TRBJ1-1 | NA | TRBV6-5 | many
CSAPYRSGRVPYSNQPHHF | TGCAGTGCTCCCTACCGGTCGGGCAGGGTCCCTTATAGCAATCAGCCCCATCATTTT | TRBJ1-5 | NA | TRBV20-1 | few
CASSPHRSRNQPQHF | TGTGCCAGCAGCCCCCACCGTTCTCGGAATCAGCCCCAGCATTTT | TRBJ1-5 | NA | TRBV7-8 | many
CATSDFYGRDSGETQYF | TGTGCCACCAGTGATTTTTACGGCCGGGACAGCGGGGAGACCCAGTACTTC | TRBJ2-5 | NA | TRBV24-1 | NA
CASSFDPNTEAFF | TGTGCCAGCAGCTTTGATCCGAACACTGAAGCTTTCTTT | TRBJ1-1 | NA | TRBV5-8 | many
CASSTQGSLRNSPLHF | TGTGCCAGCAGTACACAGGGGTCCCTTCGGAATTCACCCCTCCACTTT | TRBJ1-6 | TRBD1 | TRBV10-3 | NA
CSAGLNHYEQYF | TGCAGTGCGGGACTAAATCACTACGAGCAGTACTTC | TRBJ2-7 | TRBD2 | TRBV20-1 | NA
CASSYLGTPRAEVFF | TGTGCCAGCAGTTACCTTGGGACACCTCGAGCTGAAGTTTTCTTT | TRBJ1-1 | NA | TRBV12-3/TRBV12-4 | NA
CSALGGEKLFF | TGCAGTGCCCTTGGCGGTGAAAAACTGTTTTTT | TRBJ1-4 | NA | TRBV20-1 | NA
CATSREQGANVLTF | TGTGCCACCAGCAGAGAACAGGGGGCCAACGTCCTGACTTTC | TRBJ2-6 | NA | TRBV15 | NA
CSVRDVREQFF | TGCAGCGTAAGGGACGTCCGGGAGCAGTTCTTC | TRBJ2-1 | NA | TRBV29-1 | NA
CSVRQQGRETQYF | TGCAGCGTTAGACAACAGGGAAGAGAGACCCAGTACTTC | TRBJ2-5 | NA | TRBV29-1 | few
CASSPGEGRETQYF | TGTGCCAGCAGCCCCGGGGAGGGCAGAGAGACCCAGTACTTC | TRBJ2-5 | TRBD2 | TRBV7-9 | once
CASSKTGGHSPLHF | TGTGCCAGCAGTAAGACAGGGGGCCATTCACCCCTCCACTTT | TRBJ1-6 | TRBD1 | TRBV25-1 | many
CARGTRDDTEAFF | TGTGCTAGAGGCACCAGGGATGACACTGAAGCTTTCTTT | TRBJ1-1 | NA | TRBV25-1 | NA
CASSQKRRVETQYF | TGTGCCAGCAGCCAAAAGCGAAGAGTCGAGACCCAGTACTTC | TRBJ2-5 | NA | TRBV3-1 | NA